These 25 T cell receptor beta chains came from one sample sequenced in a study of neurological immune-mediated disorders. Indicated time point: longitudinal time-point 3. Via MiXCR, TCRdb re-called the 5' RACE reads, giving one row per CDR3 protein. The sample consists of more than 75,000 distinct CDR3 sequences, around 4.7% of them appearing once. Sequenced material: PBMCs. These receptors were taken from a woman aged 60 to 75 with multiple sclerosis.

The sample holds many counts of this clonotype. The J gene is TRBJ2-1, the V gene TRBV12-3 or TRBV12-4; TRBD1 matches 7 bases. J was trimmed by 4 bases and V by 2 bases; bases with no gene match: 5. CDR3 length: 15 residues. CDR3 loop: CASSLRGGRYNEQFF. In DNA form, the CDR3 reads TGTGCCAGCAGTTTACGAGGGGGCCGATACAATGAGCAGTTCTTC.

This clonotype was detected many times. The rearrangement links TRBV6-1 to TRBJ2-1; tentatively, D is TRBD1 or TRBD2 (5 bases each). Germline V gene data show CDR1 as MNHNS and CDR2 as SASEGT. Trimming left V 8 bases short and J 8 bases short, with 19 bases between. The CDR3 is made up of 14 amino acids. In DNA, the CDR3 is TGTGCCAGCCGGGGCCACTACTCGGGCGATGAGCAGTTCTTC. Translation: CASRGHYSGDEQFF.

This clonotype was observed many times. CDR3 region: CASSPAGRNYGYTF. The DNA of the CDR3 is TGTGCCAGCAGCCCGGCGGGGCGGAACTATGGCTACACCTTC. This sequence joins TRBV7-9 and TRBJ1-2, with D possibly matching TRBD1 (5 bases). V was shortened by 5 bases and J by 2 bases, with 12 bases between the two germline ends. The CDR3 loop spans 14 amino acids. CDR1 and CDR2 (germline): SEHNR, FQNEAQ (reference sequence). The full variable domain, in which reference TRBV7-9 and TRBJ1-2 provide the parts outside the CDR3, is DTGVSQNPRHKITKRGQNVTFRCDPISEHNRLYWYRQTLGQGPEFLTYFQNEAQLEKSRLLSDRFSAERPKGSFSTLEIQRTEQGDSAMYLCASSPAGRNYGYTFGSGTRLTVV.

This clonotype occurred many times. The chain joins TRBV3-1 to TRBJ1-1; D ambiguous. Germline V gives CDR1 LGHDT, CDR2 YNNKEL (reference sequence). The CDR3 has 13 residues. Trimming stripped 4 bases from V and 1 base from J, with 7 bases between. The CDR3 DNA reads TGTGCCAGCAGCCGGTTACAGAACACTGAAGCTTTCTTT. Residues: CASSRLQNTEAFF.

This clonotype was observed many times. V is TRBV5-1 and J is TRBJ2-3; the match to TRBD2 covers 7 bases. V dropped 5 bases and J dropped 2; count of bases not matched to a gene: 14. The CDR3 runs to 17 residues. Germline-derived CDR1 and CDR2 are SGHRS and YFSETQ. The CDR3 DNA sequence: TGCGCCAGCAGACACCCTTCTGAGCGGGACGTCACAGATACGCAGTATTTT. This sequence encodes CASRHPSERDVTDTQYF.

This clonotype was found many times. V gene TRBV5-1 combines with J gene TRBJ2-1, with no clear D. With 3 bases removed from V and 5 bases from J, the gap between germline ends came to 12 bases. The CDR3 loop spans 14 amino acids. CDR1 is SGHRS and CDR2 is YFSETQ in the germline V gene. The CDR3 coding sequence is TGCGCCAGCAGCTCGACTTCTGGAAACAATGAGCAGTTCTTC. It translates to CASSSTSGNNEQFF. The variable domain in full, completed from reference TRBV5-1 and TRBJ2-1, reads KAGVTQTPRYLIKTRGQQVTLSCSPISGHRSVSWYQQTPGQGLQFLFEYFSETQRNKGNFPGRFSGRQFSNSRSEMNVSTLELGDSALYLCASSSTSGNNEQFFGPGTRLTVL.

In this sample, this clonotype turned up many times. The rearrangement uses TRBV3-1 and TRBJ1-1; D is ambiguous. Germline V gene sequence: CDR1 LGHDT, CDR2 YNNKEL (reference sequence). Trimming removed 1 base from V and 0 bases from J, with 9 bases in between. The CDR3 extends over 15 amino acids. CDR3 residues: CASSQVLSVNTEAFF. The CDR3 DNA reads TGTGCCAGCAGCCAAGTTTTATCGGTGAACACTGAAGCTTTCTTT.

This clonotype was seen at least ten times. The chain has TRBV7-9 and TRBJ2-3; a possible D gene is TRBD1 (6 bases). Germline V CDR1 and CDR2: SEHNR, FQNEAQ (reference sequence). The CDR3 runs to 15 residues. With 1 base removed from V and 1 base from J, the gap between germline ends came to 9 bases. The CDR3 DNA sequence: TGTGCCAGCAGCTTAGGGGCAGGGGGCACAGATACGCAGTATTTT. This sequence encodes CASSLGAGGTDTQYF.

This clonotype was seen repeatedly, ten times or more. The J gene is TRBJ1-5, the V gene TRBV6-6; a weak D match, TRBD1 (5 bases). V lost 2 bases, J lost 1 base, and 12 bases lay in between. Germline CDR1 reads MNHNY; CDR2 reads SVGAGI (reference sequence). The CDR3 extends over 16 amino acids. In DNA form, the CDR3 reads TGTGCCAGCAGTTACAAATTGGGACGAAGCAATCAGCCCCAGCATTTT. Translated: CASSYKLGRSNQPQHF.

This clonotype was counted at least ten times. The CDR3 spells CAVPVPHPRYSYNEQFF. In DNA, the CDR3 is TGTGCTGTCCCCGTGCCCCACCCCCGTTACTCCTACAATGAGCAGTTCTTC. The gene calls are TRBV7-2 and TRBJ2-1; the D is unclear. This CDR3 is 17 amino acids long. Per the germline V gene, CDR1 is SGHTA and CDR2 is FQGNSA.

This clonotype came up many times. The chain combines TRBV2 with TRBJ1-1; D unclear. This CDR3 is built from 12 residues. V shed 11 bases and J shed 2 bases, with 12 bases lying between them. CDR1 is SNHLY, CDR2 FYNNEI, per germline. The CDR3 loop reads CASKAGNTEAFF. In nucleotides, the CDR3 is TGTGCCTCCAAGGCGGGAAACACTGAAGCTTTCTTT.

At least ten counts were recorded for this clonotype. This CDR3 is CSASTAGNPYEQYF. CDR3 coding DNA: TGCAGTGCTAGTACAGCGGGGAACCCCTACGAGCAGTACTTC. The rearrangement links TRBV20-1 to TRBJ2-7; 7 bases align to TRBD2. Trimming removed 3 bases from V and 2 bases from J; junction bases left unmatched: 7. The CDR3 totals 14 residues. Germline V gene lookup returns CDR1 DFQATT and CDR2 SNEGSKA (reference sequence).

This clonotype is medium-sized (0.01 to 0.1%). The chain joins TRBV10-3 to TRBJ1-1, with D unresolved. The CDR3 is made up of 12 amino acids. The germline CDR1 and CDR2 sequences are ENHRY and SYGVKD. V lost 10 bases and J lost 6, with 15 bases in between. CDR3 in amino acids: CATLGVGAEAFF. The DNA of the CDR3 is TGTGCCACCCTCGGGGTGGGCGCTGAAGCTTTCTTT.

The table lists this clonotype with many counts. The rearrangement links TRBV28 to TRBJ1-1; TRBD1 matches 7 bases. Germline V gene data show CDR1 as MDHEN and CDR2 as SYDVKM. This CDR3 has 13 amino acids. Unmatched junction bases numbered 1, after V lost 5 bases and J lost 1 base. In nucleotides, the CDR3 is TGTGCCAGCAGTGCAGGGGGGAACACTGAAGCTTTCTTT. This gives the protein CASSAGGNTEAFF.

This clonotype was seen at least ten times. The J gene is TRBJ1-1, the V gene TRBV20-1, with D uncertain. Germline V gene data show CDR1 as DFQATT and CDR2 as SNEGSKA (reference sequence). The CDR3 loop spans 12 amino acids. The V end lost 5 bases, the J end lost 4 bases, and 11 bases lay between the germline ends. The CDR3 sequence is CSAGRVVTEAFF. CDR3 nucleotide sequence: TGCAGTGCTGGTCGTGTGGTCACTGAAGCTTTCTTT.

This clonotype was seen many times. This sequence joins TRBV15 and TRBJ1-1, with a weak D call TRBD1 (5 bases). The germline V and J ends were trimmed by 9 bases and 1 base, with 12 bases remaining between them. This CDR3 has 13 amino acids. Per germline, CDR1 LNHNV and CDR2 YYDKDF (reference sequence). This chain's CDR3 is CATSGRGNTEAFF. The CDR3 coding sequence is TGTGCCACTTCGGGACGGGGGAACACTGAAGCTTTCTTT.

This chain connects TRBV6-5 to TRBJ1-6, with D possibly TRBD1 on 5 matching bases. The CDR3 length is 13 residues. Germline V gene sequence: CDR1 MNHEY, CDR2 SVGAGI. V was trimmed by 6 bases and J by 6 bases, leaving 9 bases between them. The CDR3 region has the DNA TGTGCCAGCAGCAGACAGTTTAATTCACCCCTCCACTTT. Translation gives CASSRQFNSPLHF.

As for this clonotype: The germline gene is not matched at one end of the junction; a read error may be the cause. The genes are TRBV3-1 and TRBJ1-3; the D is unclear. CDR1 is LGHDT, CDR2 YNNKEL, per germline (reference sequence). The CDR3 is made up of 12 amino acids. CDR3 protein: CASRQGLDTIFF. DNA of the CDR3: TGTGCCAGCAGACAAGGTCTCGACACCATATTTTTT. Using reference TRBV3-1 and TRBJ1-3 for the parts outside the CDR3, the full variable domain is DTAVSQTPKYLVTQMGNDKSIKCEQNLGHDTMYWYKQDSKKFLKIMFSYNNKELIINETVPNRFSPKSPDKAHLNLHINSLELGDSAVYFCASRQGLDTIFFGEGSWLTVV.

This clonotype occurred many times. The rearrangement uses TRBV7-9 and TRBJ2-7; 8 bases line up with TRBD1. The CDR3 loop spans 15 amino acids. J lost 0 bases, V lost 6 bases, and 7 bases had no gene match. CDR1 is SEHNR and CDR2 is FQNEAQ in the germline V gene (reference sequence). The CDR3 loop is CASRPTGANSYEQYF. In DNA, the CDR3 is TGTGCCAGCAGACCGACAGGGGCCAACTCCTACGAGCAGTACTTC.

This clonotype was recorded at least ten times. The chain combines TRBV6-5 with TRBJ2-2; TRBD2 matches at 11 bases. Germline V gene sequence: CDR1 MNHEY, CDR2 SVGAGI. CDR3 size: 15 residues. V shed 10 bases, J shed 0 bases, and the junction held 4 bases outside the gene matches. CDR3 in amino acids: CATRLAGTNTGELFF. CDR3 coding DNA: TGTGCCACCCGACTAGCGGGGACGAACACCGGGGAGCTGTTTTTT.

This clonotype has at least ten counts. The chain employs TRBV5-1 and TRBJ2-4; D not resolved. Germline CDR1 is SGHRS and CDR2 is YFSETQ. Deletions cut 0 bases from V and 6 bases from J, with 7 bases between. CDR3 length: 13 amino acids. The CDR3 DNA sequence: TGCGCCAGCAGCTTGGGTCCGGCAAACATTCAGTACTTC. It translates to CASSLGPANIQYF.

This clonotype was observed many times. CDR3 nucleotide sequence: TGTGCCAGCAGACCCTTCGTCGTTGGGGGAAAACTGTTTTTT. It codes for CASRPFVVGGKLFF. The chain is built from TRBV7-8 and TRBJ1-4, with a weak D call TRBD1 (5 bases). Germline CDR1 SGHVS, CDR2 FQNEAQ. The CDR3 extends over 14 amino acids. Trimming left V 6 bases short and J 10 bases short, with 18 bases between.

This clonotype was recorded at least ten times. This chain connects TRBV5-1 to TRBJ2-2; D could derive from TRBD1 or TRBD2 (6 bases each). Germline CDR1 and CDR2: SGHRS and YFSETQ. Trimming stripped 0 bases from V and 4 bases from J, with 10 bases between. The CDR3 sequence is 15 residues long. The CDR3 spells CASSLERGLTGELFF. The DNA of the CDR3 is TGCGCCAGCAGCTTGGAACGGGGGCTCACCGGGGAGCTGTTTTTT.

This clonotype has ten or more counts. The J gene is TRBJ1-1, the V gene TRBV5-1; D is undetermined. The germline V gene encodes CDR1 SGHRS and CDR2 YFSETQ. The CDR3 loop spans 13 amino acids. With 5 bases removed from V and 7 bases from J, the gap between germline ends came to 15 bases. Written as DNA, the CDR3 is TGCGCCAGCAGTGACGGTCAGCTGGATGAAGCTTTCTTT. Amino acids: CASSDGQLDEAFF.

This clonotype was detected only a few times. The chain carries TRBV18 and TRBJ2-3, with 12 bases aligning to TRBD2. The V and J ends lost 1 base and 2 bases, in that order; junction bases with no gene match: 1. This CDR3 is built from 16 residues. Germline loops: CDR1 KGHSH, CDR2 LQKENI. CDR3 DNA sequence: TGTGCCAGCTCACCACGACTAGCGGGGGCCACAGATACGCAGTATTTT. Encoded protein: CASSPRLAGATDTQYF.